What follows is one TCR beta chain and its context. The germline V gene encodes CDR1 SGHRS and CDR2 YFSETQ. Losses at the gene ends were 0 bases for V and 6 bases for J; bases not matched to a gene: 6. This CDR3 is 16 amino acids long. Some clones are missing from TCRdb's copy, which holds only in-frame ones; the method was immunoSEQ multiplex PCR. The data show 44,000 or so clones, 90% to 95% seen once. This sample is drawn from a study of T cells in tuberculosis. Study at large: In South Africa, adults with active tuberculosis were compared with IGRA-negative and latently infected IGRA-positive adolescents.

The chain combines TRBV5-1 with TRBJ1-3; 10 nucleotides align to TRBD1. Sequencing was performed on PBMCs. The sequence derives from a donor aged 10 to 29 with latent tuberculosis or without tuberculosis infection. The DNA of the CDR3 is TGCGCCAGCAGCTTGGAGGGACAGGGGACCATAAACACCATATATTTT. It encodes CASSLEGQGTINTIYF.